The clone carrying this T cell receptor beta chain was detected ten times or more. Its matching antigen is unknown. The sample is drawn from a study of CD8 T cells in ankylosing spondylitis. Germline V gives CDR1 SQVTM, CDR2 ANQGSEA. The CDR3 totals 12 residues. The V gene lost 1 base and the J gene lost 6 bases, with 10 bases spanning the gap. MiXCR was run by TCRdb on the 5' RACE reads, yielding one entry per CDR3 protein. Of about 540,000 distinct CDR3 sequences listed, roughly 13% are singletons. Study-level results: Characteristic, it appeared, of ankylosing spondylitis blood was a TCR beta motif of 7 or 8 highly homologous variants.

The clonotype originates from a male donor with ankylosing spondylitis. The chain uses TRBV29-1 and TRBJ2-7; D call uncertain. The sample taken for sequencing was blood, either unsorted or a sorted T cell fraction (not recorded which). The CDR3 bases are TGCAGCGTTGAAGGTAAAGGGTCCGAGCAGTACTTC. Its translation is CSVEGKGSEQYF.